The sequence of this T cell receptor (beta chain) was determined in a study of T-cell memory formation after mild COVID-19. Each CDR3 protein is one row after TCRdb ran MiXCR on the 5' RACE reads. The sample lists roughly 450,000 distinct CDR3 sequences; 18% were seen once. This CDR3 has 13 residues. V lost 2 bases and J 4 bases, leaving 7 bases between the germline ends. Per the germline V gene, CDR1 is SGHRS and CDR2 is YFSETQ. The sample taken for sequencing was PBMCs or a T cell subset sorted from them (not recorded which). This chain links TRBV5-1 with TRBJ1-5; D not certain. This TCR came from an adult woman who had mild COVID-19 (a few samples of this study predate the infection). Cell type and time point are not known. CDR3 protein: CASSFGVNQPQHF. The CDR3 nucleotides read TGCGCCAGCAGCTTTGGAGTTAATCAGCCCCAGCATTTT.